What follows describes a single T cell receptor (beta chain). What it binds is not known. The sample belongs to a study of T cell repertoires in cytomegalovirus infection. Study overall: Recently identified HLA-C-restricted CMV epitopes were used, and well-studied HLA-B-restricted CMV epitopes were used as well. Regarding the study as a whole: Pooled public TCR beta family frequency picked out CMV carriers with the relevant HLA. Clonotypes of TCR beta that were HLA-C-restricted and CMV-specific dominated the ex vivo response.

In TCRdb, the reads were re-called with MiXCR into one record per CDR3 protein. Of roughly 860,000 distinct CDR3 sequences in the sample, 32% are singletons; the top ten hold 9.5% to 15%. The TCR sequence derives from a human donor in good health (CMV status not recorded). Some clones in this sample may be carry-over from other donors' samples. Source: cultured CD8+ T cells from PBMCs, taken from culture after CMV antigen stimulation.

CDR3 region: CASSFSLAGGPQETQYF. The CDR3 DNA sequence: TGTGCCAGCAGCTTCTCACTAGCGGGGGGGCCCCAAGAGACCCAGTACTTC. The J gene is TRBJ2-5, the V gene TRBV11-2, with 13 bases fitting TRBD2. Germline loops: CDR1 SGHAT, CDR2 FQNNGV. The CDR3 has 17 amino acids. Unmatched junction bases numbered 5, after V lost 3 bases and J lost 1 base.